One and the same sample provided the 6 T cell receptor beta chains below, sequenced in a study of cytomegalovirus exposure and HLA in healthy donors. Primers: 60 Vbeta forward and 13 Jbeta reverse. Only in-frame clones appear in the TCRdb table, and some are missing; sequencing was by immunoSEQ multiplex PCR. The sample shows roughly 100,000 clones, about 70% of them seen only once. The sample consisted of PBMCs. The receptors were gathered from a boy younger than 18 in good health and CMV-seronegative.

This chain uses TRBV4-1 with TRBJ2-5; 8 bases line up with TRBD2. The CDR3 sequence is 16 residues long. J was trimmed by 3 bases and V by 4 bases; bases with no gene match: 10. Looked up from germline, CDR1 is MGHRA and CDR2 is YSYEKL. CDR3 nucleotide sequence: TGCGCCAGCAGCCGAGGTCAGCGGGGGCAGGAAGAGACCCAGTACTTC. The encoded protein is CASSRGQRGQEETQYF.

This chain uses TRBV7-9 with TRBJ2-3, with D unresolved. The CDR3 sequence is 15 residues long. V lost 5 bases to trimming and J lost 6 bases, with 18 bases between them. Germline V gene sequence: CDR1 SEHNR, CDR2 FQNEAQ (reference sequence). The CDR3 sequence is CASSPPIQREDTQYF. In DNA form, the CDR3 reads TGTGCCAGCAGCCCGCCCATTCAGCGAGAGGATACGCAGTATTTT.

This clone was detected only a few times. V usage is TRBV9 and J usage is TRBJ2-7; TRBD2 might be the D (5 bases). This CDR3 is built from 14 residues. V lost 7 bases and J lost 0, with 14 bases in between. Germline CDR1 and CDR2: SGDLS and YYNGEE. CDR3 region: CASAAAPSSYEQYF. The DNA for the CDR3 is TGTGCCAGCGCAGCGGCACCCAGCTCCTACGAGCAGTACTTC.

The CDR3 protein is CASSLFRGTGVYEQYF. In DNA, the CDR3 is TGTGCCAGCAGCTTATTCAGGGGGACAGGGGTTTACGAGCAGTACTTC. This chain links TRBV7-9 with TRBJ2-7; 10 nucleotides line up with TRBD1. This CDR3 is 16 amino acids long. The V gene end was trimmed by 2 bases and the J gene end by 4 bases; junction bases not matched to a gene: 8. Germline V gene data show CDR1 as SEHNR and CDR2 as FQNEAQ (reference sequence).

The chain has TRBV7-3 and TRBJ2-1, with 8 bases that match TRBD1. Germline CDR1 is SGHTA and CDR2 is FQGTGA. This CDR3 spans 16 amino acids. V shed 3 bases and J 7 bases; nucleotides not matched to a gene: 11. CDR3 sequence reads: CASSFIPGQARNEQFF. The CDR3 coding sequence is TGTGCCAGCAGCTTTATTCCGGGACAGGCGAGGAATGAGCAGTTCTTC.

V gene TRBV28 combines with J gene TRBJ1-1, with 7 bases matching TRBD1. Per the germline V gene, CDR1 is MDHEN and CDR2 is SYDVKM. This CDR3 contains 13 residues. After removal of 7 bases from V and 5 bases from J, the junction contained 7 bases not matched to a gene. The CDR3 DNA reads as TGTGCCAGCAAAGCAGGGGGAAGGACTGAAGCTTTCTTT. It yields the protein CASKAGGRTEAFF.